This T cell receptor beta chain was sequenced during a study of T-cell reconstitution after alpha-beta-depleted transplantation in children. This clonotype was counted ten times or more. In germline, CDR1 is SQVTM, CDR2 ANQGSEA. V shed 4 bases and J shed 9 bases, with 10 bases lying between them. The CDR3 sequence is 11 residues long. Using unique molecular identifiers, the investigators prepared the TCRbeta library. Using its own MiXCR run on the PCR reads, TCRdb lists one record per CDR3 protein. The sample includes just over 350,000 distinct CDR3 sequences, 13% seen only once; the top ten take roughly 4.3%.

The rearrangement uses TRBV29-1 and TRBJ2-1, with D maybe TRBD2 (6 bases). The material sequenced was PBMCs, taken from the stem cell graft. This TCR derives from a human donor who donated a stem cell graft to a child with Fanconi anemia. The CDR3 nucleotides are TGCAGCGTTGGGGACTCCGGTGAGCAGTTCTTC. Protein: CSVGDSGEQFF.